A single sample gave rise to the 26 T cell receptor beta chains below, sequenced in a study of OX40 agonist ivuxolimab in advanced cancers. The table came from immunoSEQ multiplex PCR; TCRdb's copy has only in-frame clones and leaves some out. The sample contains some 45,000 clones, roughly 90% of which appear only once. The specimen was CD4+ or CD8+ T cells sorted from blood, collected in a trial of the OX40 agonist ivuxolimab. These receptors all stem from an adult with an advanced solid tumor such as melanoma, head and neck, liver or kidney cancer.

This clone turned up a few times. The CDR3 protein is CSAEESGEWTEAFF. CDR3 DNA sequence: TGCAGCGCCGAGGAGTCGGGGGAGTGGACTGAAGCTTTCTTT. The chain is built from TRBV29-1 and TRBJ1-1; D might be TRBD1 (5 bases). The ends were cut back, 7 bases at V and 5 bases at J, with 20 bases in the middle. In germline, CDR1 is SQVTM, CDR2 ANQGSEA. The CDR3 sequence is 14 residues long.

The V gene is TRBV6-6, the J gene TRBJ2-3; D may be TRBD1 (6 bases). CDR3 length: 16 amino acids. V lost 5 bases to trimming and J lost 2 bases, with 17 bases between them. CDR1 is MNHNY, CDR2 SVGAGI, per germline (reference sequence). CDR3 residues: CASSARTAFLTDTQYF. The CDR3, as DNA: TGTGCCAGCAGTGCACGGACAGCGTTCCTCACAGATACGCAGTATTTT.

The chain links TRBV2 to TRBJ2-1; D is tentatively TRBD1 or TRBD2 (5 bases each). CDR3 length equals 10 residues. V shed 6 bases and J shed 9 bases, with 6 bases lying between them. The V gene's germline CDR1 is SNHLY and CDR2 FYNNEI. CDR3 residues: CASRGVEQFF. The CDR3 DNA follows: TGTGCCAGCAGGGGGGTTGAGCAGTTCTTC.

The V gene is TRBV6-5, the J gene TRBJ2-7; 9 bases are shared with TRBD1. The CDR3 is made up of 15 amino acids. Per germline, CDR1 MNHEY and CDR2 SVGAGI. Trimming took 2 bases from V and 2 from J; bases not matched to a gene: 4. CDR3 DNA sequence: TGTGCCAGCAGTTACCGGGACAGGGTGGCCTACGAGCAGTACTTC. It yields the protein CASSYRDRVAYEQYF.

This clone occurred once. This sequence joins TRBV13 and TRBJ2-3, with a weak D call TRBD2 (5 bases). Germline V CDR1 and CDR2: PRHDT, FYEKMQ (reference sequence). Trimming pared 1 base from V and 5 bases from J, leaving 10 bases between. The CDR3 is 14 residues long. CDR3 bases: TGTGCCAGCAGCTTAGTGGAACGGGGAGATACGCAGTATTTT. As protein: CASSLVERGDTQYF.

This clone occurred once. The chain links TRBV9 to TRBJ1-3; D not resolved. V was trimmed by 5 bases and J by 1 base, leaving 4 bases between them. The CDR3 consists of 12 residues. Germline values: CDR1 SGDLS, CDR2 YYNGEE. CDR3 sequence (DNA): TGTGCCAGCAGGGGGTCTGGAAACACCATATATTTT. This codes for CASRGSGNTIYF.

The chain carries TRBV7-9 and TRBJ2-5; 8 bases line up with TRBD2. Losses at the gene ends were 5 bases for V and 1 base for J; bases not matched to a gene: 6. CDR1 and CDR2 (germline): SEHNR, FQNEAQ (reference sequence). The CDR3 has 15 residues. The CDR3 is CASSRQSGSQETQYF. As DNA, the CDR3 is TGTGCCAGCAGCCGACAAAGCGGGAGCCAAGAGACCCAGTACTTC.

The DNA for the CDR3 is TGTGCCAGCAGCAAGCCGGGACAGGGGTTGCAGCAGTACTTC. Encoded protein: CASSKPGQGLQQYF. This chain uses TRBV27 with TRBJ2-7, with TRBD1 identical over 10 bases. The germline V gene has CDR1 MNHEY and CDR2 SMNVEV (reference sequence). The CDR3 length is 14 residues. The ends lost 6 bases at V and 8 bases at J; junction bases unmatched: 10.

The V call is TRBV10-3, the J call TRBJ2-7; 8 nucleotides line up with TRBD1. V was pared by 2 bases and J by 2 bases, with 2 bases of the junction left unmatched. The length of the CDR3 is 14 residues. Germline V lookup: CDR1 ENHRY, CDR2 SYGVKD. The CDR3 coding sequence is TGTGCCATCAGTGAGCCGGGACAGGCCTACGAGCAGTACTTC. It encodes CAISEPGQAYEQYF.

The V gene is TRBV7-9, the J gene TRBJ1-3, with D possibly matching TRBD1 (6 bases). This CDR3 is 15 amino acids long. Deletions cut 4 bases from V and 4 bases from J, with 14 bases between. The germline gives CDR1 SEHNR, CDR2 FQNEAQ (reference sequence). The CDR3 DNA reads as TGTGCCAGCAGCTCGGGGGCAGACCAGGGAAACACCATATATTTT. Amino acids: CASSSGADQGNTIYF.

The chain recombines TRBV23-1 with TRBJ2-5; 13 bases match TRBD2. TRBV23-1 is an open reading frame, and its role is uncertain. Germline trimming cut 1 base from V and 5 bases from J; bases unmatched to any gene: 25. The CDR3 spans 23 residues. DNA for the CDR3: TGCGCCAGCAGTCAATTTAGGGCTACTAGCGGGGGGGGTCCTAAATATGAGGCGGAGACCCAGTACTTC. This translates into CASSQFRATSGGGPKYEAETQYF.

The chain uses TRBV5-1 and TRBJ1-1, with D unclear. The CDR3 length is 15 residues. Per germline, CDR1 SGHRS and CDR2 YFSETQ. V was trimmed by 0 bases and J by 5 bases, leaving 14 bases between them. CDR3 in amino acids: CASSLVGSLGTEAFF. Written as DNA, the CDR3 is TGCGCCAGCAGCTTGGTAGGCAGCCTAGGAACTGAAGCTTTCTTT.

This chain uses TRBV18 with TRBJ1-2, with D tentatively TRBD1 (6 bases). The CDR3 contains 16 residues. V was shortened by 3 bases and J by 5 bases, with 19 bases between the two germline ends. The V gene's germline CDR1 is KGHSH and CDR2 LQKENI. The CDR3 protein is CASSPLGGSDKYGYTF. CDR3 DNA sequence: TGTGCCAGCTCACCCCTAGGGGGGTCAGACAAGTATGGCTACACCTTC.

This clone has a handful of counts. The chain combines TRBV27 with TRBJ2-7; the D is unclear. CDR1 and CDR2 (germline): MNHEY, SMNVEV (reference sequence). The CDR3 covers 12 residues. The V end lost 5 bases, the J end lost 3 bases, and 8 bases lay between the germline ends. DNA of the CDR3: TGTGCCAGCAGTCGAGGTGGCTACGAGCAGTACTTC. Translation gives CASSRGGYEQYF.

This chain uses TRBV18 with TRBJ2-7; D gene uncertain. Germline V gives CDR1 KGHSH, CDR2 LQKENI. This CDR3 is 16 amino acids long. V was clipped by 5 bases and J by 3 bases, with 20 bases between them. The CDR3 loop reads CASSNLAWGTIYEQYF. The CDR3 nucleotides read TGTGCCAGCTCAAACTTGGCCTGGGGAACAATCTACGAGCAGTACTTC.

The chain links TRBV19 to TRBJ1-5; tentatively, D is TRBD1 (6 bases). Trimming took off 6 bases at V and 1 base at J, with 16 bases between the two ends. Germline V gives CDR1 LNHDA, CDR2 SQIVND (reference sequence). The CDR3 length is 16 residues. CDR3 coding DNA: TGTGCCAGTAGCCACGAGAGGGGGGGGAGCAATCAGCCCCAGCATTTT. Its protein is CASSHERGGSNQPQHF.

The chain has TRBV6-6 and TRBJ1-4; possible D gene TRBD1, 5 bases. Germline values: CDR1 MNHNY, CDR2 SVGAGI (reference sequence). This CDR3 has 15 amino acids. The V end lost 4 bases, the J end lost 4 bases, and 13 bases lay between the germline ends. This chain's CDR3 is CASSSPRDLNEKLFF. CDR3 bases: TGTGCCAGCAGTTCCCCCCGGGACCTTAATGAAAAACTGTTTTTT.

The table lists this clone with a few counts. The CDR3 bases are TGTGCCACCAGCAGCGAGACACCAGAAGCTTTCTTT. This sequence encodes CATSSETPEAFF. The chain joins TRBV15 to TRBJ1-1; D gene unclear. Germline assignment: CDR1 LNHNV and CDR2 YYDKDF (reference sequence). The CDR3 is made up of 12 amino acids. V lost 3 bases, J lost 8 bases, and 10 bases lay in between.

The genes are TRBV6-5 and TRBJ1-1, with unresolved D. Per germline, CDR1 MNHEY and CDR2 SVGAGI. This CDR3 is built from 12 residues. V was shortened by 8 bases and J by 3 bases, with 10 bases between the two germline ends. The CDR3 here is CASRAGYTEAFF. The CDR3 DNA is TGTGCCAGCCGGGCAGGCTACACTGAAGCTTTCTTT.

This clone was seen only once. The chain links TRBV5-5 to TRBJ2-7; 9 bases match TRBD2. V dropped 5 bases and J dropped 4; count of bases not matched to a gene: 10. CDR1 and CDR2 (germline): SGHKS, YYEKEE (reference sequence). The CDR3 has 15 amino acids. CDR3 in amino acids: CASSFRLAETYEQYF. CDR3 sequence (DNA): TGTGCCAGCAGTTTTAGACTAGCGGAGACTTACGAGCAGTACTTC.

The chain recombines TRBV4-2 with TRBJ1-1; weak D call: TRBD1 (6 bases). The germline CDR1 and CDR2 sequences are LGHNA and YNFKEQ. The V gene lost 0 bases and the J gene lost 3 bases, with 14 bases spanning the gap. This CDR3 is built from 16 residues. CDR3 sequence reads: CASSQEWGRQDTEAFF. As DNA, the CDR3 is TGTGCCAGCAGCCAAGAGTGGGGGCGCCAGGACACTGAAGCTTTCTTT.

The rearrangement uses TRBV19 and TRBJ1-1, with TRBD1 as a possible D gene (6 bases). From germline, CDR1 is LNHDA and CDR2 SQIVND (reference sequence). Trimming shortened V by 5 bases and J by 1 base, and 11 bases separated the two germline ends. This CDR3 comprises 14 residues. The DNA of the CDR3 is TGTGCCAGTAGTGCAGGACAGACGAACACTGAAGCTTTCTTT. Protein: CASSAGQTNTEAFF.

The chain combines TRBV13 with TRBJ2-2; the match to TRBD2 covers 8 bases. Germline CDR1 and CDR2: PRHDT and FYEKMQ (reference sequence). The CDR3 is made up of 16 amino acids. Trimming removed 5 bases from V and 5 bases from J; junction bases left unmatched: 10. CDR3 sequence: CASSPPGRGVTGELFF. CDR3 sequence (DNA): TGTGCCAGCAGCCCGCCTGGGCGGGGGGTTACCGGGGAGCTGTTTTTT.

This clone was recorded only once. The chain carries TRBV11-2 and TRBJ1-1; D not certain. The ends were cut back, 2 bases at V and 6 bases at J, with 13 bases in the middle. Looked up from germline, CDR1 is SGHAT and CDR2 is FQNNGV. CDR3 length: 14 residues. The CDR3 loop reads CASSLTSRLAEAFF. The CDR3 region has the DNA TGTGCCAGCAGCTTAACTTCCAGGCTGGCTGAAGCTTTCTTT. Full variable domain (rest looked up from reference TRBV11-2 and TRBJ1-1): EAGVAQSPRYKIIEKRQSVAFWCNPISGHATLYWYQQILGQGPKLLIQFQNNGVVDDSQLPKDRFSAERLKGVDSTLKIQPAKLEDSAVYLCASSLTSRLAEAFFGQGTRLTVV.

This sequence joins TRBV2 and TRBJ2-3; no reliable D call. Germline CDR1 is SNHLY and CDR2 is FYNNEI. Between the trimmed V and J ends, which lost 5 bases and 0 bases, there was a span of 18 bases. The CDR3 runs 17 residues. The CDR3 coding sequence is TGTGCCAGCAGTTCAAGAAGACTCCCCCGAAGCACAGATACGCAGTATTTT. Translation gives CASSSRRLPRSTDTQYF.

This chain connects TRBV29-1 to TRBJ2-1; 9 positions match TRBD2. The V gene end was trimmed by 5 bases and the J gene end by 7 bases; junction bases not matched to a gene: 12. Looked up from germline, CDR1 is SQVTM and CDR2 is ANQGSEA. The CDR3 runs to 15 residues. The CDR3 DNA sequence: TGCAGCGTTACCCCGGGACTAGCTGACGATAATGAGCAGTTCTTC. Its translation: CSVTPGLADDNEQFF.